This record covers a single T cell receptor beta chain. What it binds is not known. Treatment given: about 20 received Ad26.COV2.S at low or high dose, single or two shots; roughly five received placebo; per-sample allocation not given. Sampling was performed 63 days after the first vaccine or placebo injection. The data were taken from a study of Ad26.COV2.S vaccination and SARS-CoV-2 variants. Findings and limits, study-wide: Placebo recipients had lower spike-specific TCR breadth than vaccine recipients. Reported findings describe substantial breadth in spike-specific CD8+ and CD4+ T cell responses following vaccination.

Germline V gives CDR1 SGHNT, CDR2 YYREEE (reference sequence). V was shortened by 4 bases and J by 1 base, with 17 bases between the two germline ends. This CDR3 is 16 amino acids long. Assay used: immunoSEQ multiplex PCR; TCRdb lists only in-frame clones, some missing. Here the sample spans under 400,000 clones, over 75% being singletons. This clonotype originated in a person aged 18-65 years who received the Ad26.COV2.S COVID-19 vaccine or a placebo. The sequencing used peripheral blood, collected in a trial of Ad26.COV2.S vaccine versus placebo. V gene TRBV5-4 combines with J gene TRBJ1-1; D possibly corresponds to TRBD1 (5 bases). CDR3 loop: CASSPERQGTNTEAFF. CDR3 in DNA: TGTGCCAGCAGCCCCGAGCGGCAGGGAACGAACACTGAAGCTTTCTTT.